This T cell receptor beta chain appears in the sequencing data of a study of response to subunit inactivated influenza vaccine. Regarding the study as a whole: Few new T cells, the authors suggested, are recruited by each seasonal influenza vaccination.

Germline assignment: CDR1 SGDLS and CDR2 YYNGEE. The V gene lost 2 bases and the J gene lost 2 bases, with 7 bases spanning the gap. This CDR3 comprises 13 residues. TCRdb re-called the RT-PCR reads with MiXCR, one entry per CDR3 protein. The sample lists over 750,000 distinct CDR3 sequences, 21% occurring once. For this clonotype: Its antigen is undetermined.

This sample comprised PBMCs from blood, obtained about 5 days after vaccination. This chain joins TRBV9 and TRBJ1-2, with D unclear. The receptor was isolated from a man over 45 who received an inactivated influenza vaccine. This chain's CDR3 is CASSVGSNYGYTF. The CDR3 DNA follows: TGTGCCAGCAGCGTGGGCAGCAACTATGGCTACACCTTC.